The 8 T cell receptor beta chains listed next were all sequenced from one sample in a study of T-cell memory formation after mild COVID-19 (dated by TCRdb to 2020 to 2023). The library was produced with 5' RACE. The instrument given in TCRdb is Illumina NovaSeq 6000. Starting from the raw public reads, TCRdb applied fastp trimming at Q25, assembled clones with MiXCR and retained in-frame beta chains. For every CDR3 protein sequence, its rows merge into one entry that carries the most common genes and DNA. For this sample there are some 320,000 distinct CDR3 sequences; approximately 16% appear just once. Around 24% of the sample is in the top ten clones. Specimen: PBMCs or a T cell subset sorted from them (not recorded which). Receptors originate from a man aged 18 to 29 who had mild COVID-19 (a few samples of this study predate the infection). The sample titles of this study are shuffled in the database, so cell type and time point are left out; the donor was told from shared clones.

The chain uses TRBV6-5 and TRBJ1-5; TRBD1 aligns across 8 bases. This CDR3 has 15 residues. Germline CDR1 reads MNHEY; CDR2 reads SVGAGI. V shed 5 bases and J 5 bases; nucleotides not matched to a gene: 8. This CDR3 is CASSRGQGWDQPQHF. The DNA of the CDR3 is TGTGCCAGCAGTCGAGGACAGGGTTGGGATCAGCCCCAGCATTTT.

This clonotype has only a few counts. CDR3 protein: CASKGDLYGQGHLFYEQYV. Written as DNA, the CDR3 is TGTGCCAGCAAGGGGGACCTTTACGGACAGGGGCATCTCTTCTACGAGCAGTACGTC. The J gene is TRBJ2-7, the V gene TRBV2; 9 nucleotides align to TRBD1. CDR3 length: 19 residues. Germline V gives CDR1 SNHLY, CDR2 FYNNEI. V shed 7 bases and J 3 bases; nucleotides not matched to a gene: 22.

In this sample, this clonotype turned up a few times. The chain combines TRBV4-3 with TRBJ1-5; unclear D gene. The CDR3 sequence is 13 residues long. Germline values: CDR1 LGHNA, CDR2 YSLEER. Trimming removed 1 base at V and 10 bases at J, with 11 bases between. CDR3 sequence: CASSQVGFGPQHF. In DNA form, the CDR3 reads TGCGCCAGCAGCCAAGTCGGGTTCGGCCCCCAGCATTTT.

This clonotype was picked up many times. In nucleotides, the CDR3 is TGCAGTGCTGGTTCTTTTCGAAACATTCAGTACTTC. It codes for CSAGSFRNIQYF. This rearrangement joins TRBV20-1 to TRBJ2-4; D remains ambiguous. The CDR3 loop spans 12 amino acids. Trimming removed 5 bases from V and 6 bases from J, with 11 bases in between. Looked up from germline, CDR1 is DFQATT and CDR2 is SNEGSKA (reference sequence).

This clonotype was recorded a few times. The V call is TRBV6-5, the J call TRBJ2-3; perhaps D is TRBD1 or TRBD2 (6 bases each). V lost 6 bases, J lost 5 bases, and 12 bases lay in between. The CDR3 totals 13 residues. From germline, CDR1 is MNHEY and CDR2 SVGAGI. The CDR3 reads CASSPQGGDTQYF. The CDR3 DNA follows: TGTGCCAGCAGCCCACAGGGAGGAGATACGCAGTATTTT.

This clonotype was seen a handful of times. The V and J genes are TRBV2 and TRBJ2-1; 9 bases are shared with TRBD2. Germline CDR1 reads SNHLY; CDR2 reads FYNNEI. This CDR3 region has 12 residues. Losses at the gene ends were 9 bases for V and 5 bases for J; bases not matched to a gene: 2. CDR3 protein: CARGTSHNEQFF. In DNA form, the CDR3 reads TGTGCCAGGGGGACTAGCCACAATGAGCAGTTCTTC.

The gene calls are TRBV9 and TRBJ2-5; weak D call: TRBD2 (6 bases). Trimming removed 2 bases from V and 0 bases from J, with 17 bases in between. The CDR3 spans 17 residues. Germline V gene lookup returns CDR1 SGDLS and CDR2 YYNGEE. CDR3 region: CASSVSPGREYQETQYF. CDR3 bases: TGTGCCAGCAGCGTCTCGCCGGGACGGGAGTACCAAGAGACCCAGTACTTC.

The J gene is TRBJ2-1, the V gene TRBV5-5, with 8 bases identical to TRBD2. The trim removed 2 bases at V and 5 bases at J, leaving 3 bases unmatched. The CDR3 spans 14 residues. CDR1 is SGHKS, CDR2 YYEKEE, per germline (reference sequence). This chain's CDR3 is CASSFGGGNNEQFF. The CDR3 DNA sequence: TGTGCCAGCAGCTTCGGCGGGGGGAACAATGAGCAGTTCTTC.